Given below is one TCR beta chain in context. This entry is derived from a study of T cells in Graves' hyperthyroidism and ophthalmopathy. TCR beta CDR3 region amplification was performed from RNA transcripts. The TCR CDR3 first-round RT-PCR relied on the HTBI primer set. TCRdb independently ran MiXCR on the multiplex PCR reads; one entry per CDR3 protein. Counted here are approximately 560,000 distinct CDR3 sequences, roughly 50% occurring once; the ten biggest clones make up roughly 8.2%. The germline CDR1 and CDR2 sequences are MGHDK and SYGVNS. The CDR3 has 15 residues. The J segment lost 3 bases and the V segment lost 4 bases, leaving 4 bases of the junction unmatched.

The chain combines TRBV25-1 with TRBJ2-5, with TRBD2 identical over 11 bases. This clonotype was obtained from a woman aged 18 to 35 with Graves' hyperthyroidism. Sequencing was carried out using peripheral blood or thyroid tissue (not recorded which). The CDR3 coding sequence is TGTGCCAGCAGTGGCCTGGGACTAGCGGAAGAGACCCAGTACTTC. It encodes CASSGLGLAEETQYF.